This TCR beta chain was captured in a study of breast tumors, draining lymph nodes, adjacent tissues. Study-level results: Data fit most tumor T cells coming from lymph node, expanding in tumor. Tumor TCR diversity was below lymph nodes but above nontumor tissue.

Germline values: CDR1 SNHLY, CDR2 FYNNEI. The CDR3 is 16 amino acids. V dropped 4 bases and J dropped 4 bases, with 19 bases sitting between them. Breast cancer patients provided tissue from their axillary draining lymph nodes. TCRdb reprocessed the multiplex PCR reads via MiXCR and lists one record per CDR3 protein. The sample gives some 230,000 distinct CDR3 sequences, nearly 35% of which show up once; approximately 3.6% is in the top ten. This clonotype has at least ten counts. What it binds is unknown. V and J are TRBV2 and TRBJ2-5; maybe TRBD1 (8 bases). The sample taken for sequencing was axillary lymph node tissue. This sequence originates from a female donor with breast cancer. Some clones in this sample may be carry-over from other donors' samples. CDR3 residues: CASSGPRTGRGETQYF. In DNA, the CDR3 is TGTGCCAGCAGTGGCCCTAGGACAGGGAGGGGAGAGACCCAGTACTTC.